Listed below are T cell receptor beta chains from one sample, sequenced in a study of PD-1 blockade in classical Hodgkin lymphoma. Only in-frame clones appear in the TCRdb table, and some are missing; sequencing was by immunoSEQ multiplex PCR. The sample includes some 150,000 clones, around four fifths of them seen just once. Sequenced material: peripheral blood mononuclear cells (PBMCs), taken before the second cycle of nivolumab. Receptors were obtained from a human donor with classical Hodgkin lymphoma. Both conserved end residues are part of each CDR3. A D gene is named only where the DNA matches it firmly. Only some rows state a clone size, as once, few, many or a class for expanded clones.

CDR3nt | CDR3aa | d_gene | abundance | j_gene | len | v_gene
TGTGCCAGTAGTATAGACCTGGAGGCTGAGGGCATTCAGTACTTC | CASSIDLEAEGIQYF | NA | NA | TRBJ2-4 | 15 | TRBV19
TGTGCCAGCAGCCCTAGACAGGGATCTAACTATGGCTACACCTTC | CASSPRQGSNYGYTF | TRBD1 | NA | TRBJ1-2 | 15 | TRBV9
TGTGCCAGCAGCTTAGAAACTAGCGGGGGGCCCCCAGAAGCACACTACGAGCAGTACTTC | CASSLETSGGPPEAHYEQYF | TRBD2 | NA | TRBJ2-7 | 20 | TRBV11-3
TGTGCCAGCAGCTCCGAGCTAGCGGGGTACAATGAGCAGTTCTTC | CASSSELAGYNEQFF | TRBD2 | once | TRBJ2-1 | 15 | TRBV7-3
TGTGCCAGCAGTTACTCGTGGGGGTACAATGAGCAGTTCTTC | CASSYSWGYNEQFF | NA | NA | TRBJ2-1 | 14 | TRBV6-5
TGCGCCAGCAGCTTGACCAGGGGTTATGGCTACACCTTC | CASSLTRGYGYTF | NA | NA | TRBJ1-2 | 13 | TRBV5-1
TGTGCCATCAGTGAGTCTATACAGTACGAGCAGTACTTC | CAISESIQYEQYF | NA | NA | TRBJ2-7 | 13 | TRBV10-3
TGTGCCAGTGGACTAGCGGCTAGCACAGATACGCAGTATTTT | CASGLAASTDTQYF | TRBD2 | NA | TRBJ2-3 | 14 | TRBV5-4
TGTGCCAGCAGTTTAACGTGGTCCGGAAACACCATATATTTT | CASSLTWSGNTIYF | NA | NA | TRBJ1-3 | 14 | TRBV28
TGTGCCAGCAGTTTACAGGGGGCTAAATACGAGCAGTACTTC | CASSLQGAKYEQYF | TRBD1 | NA | TRBJ2-7 | 14 | TRBV27
TGCGCCAGCAGCCCCGAACAGGGTCAGTATTCACCCCTCCACTTT | CASSPEQGQYSPLHF | NA | NA | TRBJ1-6 | 15 | TRBV5-1
TGCGCCAGCAGTGAGGAGGGACAGGGGAGCTCCTACGAGCAGTACTTC | CASSEEGQGSSYEQYF | TRBD1 | NA | TRBJ2-7 | 16 | TRBV10-2
TGTGCCAACCCGACAGGGGAGGACACTGAAGCTTTCTTT | CANPTGEDTEAFF | TRBD1 | NA | TRBJ1-1 | 13 | TRBV19
TGTGCCAGCGGTTCTATGGATTCACCCCTCCACTTT | CASGSMDSPLHF | NA | few | TRBJ1-6 | 12 | TRBV7-9
TGTGCCAGCCGAAGAGCCTCCTACAATGAGCAGTTCTTC | CASRRASYNEQFF | NA | once | TRBJ2-1 | 13 | TRBV6-5
TGTGCCAGCTCACCACAGACCACTAGCACAGATACGCAGTATTTT | CASSPQTTSTDTQYF | NA | NA | TRBJ2-3 | 15 | TRBV18
TGTGCCAGCAGCGAGACTAGCGGGAACAACGAGCAGTACTTC | CASSETSGNNEQYF | TRBD2 | NA | TRBJ2-7 | 14 | TRBV5-6
TGTGCCAGCAACCGGGACAGGGATAGGGGTGGCTACACCTTC | CASNRDRDRGGYTF | TRBD1 | NA | TRBJ1-2 | 14 | TRBV2
TGTGCCAGTAGTATCGCAGGGGGCGTCGGGAGGGTTCCGTTCTTC | CASSIAGGVGRVPFF | NA | NA | TRBJ2-1 | 15 | TRBV19
TGCGCCAGCAGCCTCACAGGGGGTTATGGTCAGCCCCAGCATTTT | CASSLTGGYGQPQHF | TRBD1 | NA | TRBJ1-5 | 15 | TRBV5-1
TGTGCCAGCAGCGTCGGGGGGCCCATAGATACGCAGTATTTT | CASSVGGPIDTQYF | NA | NA | TRBJ2-3 | 14 | TRBV5-8
TGTGCCAGCAGCTCCACAGAGGGGGGGCCTATTACCTTC | CASSSTEGGPITF | NA | NA | TRBJ1-2 | 13 | TRBV7-3
TGTGCCAGCAGTCGACCATTTGGCGGGGGAGAGACCCAGTACTTC | CASSRPFGGGETQYF | TRBD2 | NA | TRBJ2-5 | 15 | TRBV6-5
TGTGCCAGCGGTTCGGTCTCTGGAAACACCATATATTTT | CASGSVSGNTIYF | NA | many | TRBJ1-3 | 13 | TRBV6-5
TGTGCCATCAGGGATGCCTATAATTCACCCCTCCACTTT | CAIRDAYNSPLHF | NA | few | TRBJ1-6 | 13 | TRBV10-3
TGTGCCAGCAGCCAAGGTTACCAGGGTTTCTACGAGCAGTACTTC | CASSQGYQGFYEQYF | NA | NA | TRBJ2-7 | 15 | TRBV4-2